This T cell receptor (beta chain) is from a study of CD8 T cells in ankylosing spondylitis. Overall study results and limits: There was a TCR beta motif, made of eight highly homologous variants, that appeared characteristic of ankylosing spondylitis blood. Existing reports had already noted some motif variants in reactive arthritis synovial fluid and blood.

The junction had 6 bases not matched to a gene; V was cut back by 4 bases and J by 3 bases. This CDR3 spans 13 amino acids. Germline CDR1 and CDR2: SQVTM and ANQGSEA. In TCRdb, the 5' RACE reads were re-called with MiXCR into one record per CDR3 protein. This sample has 700,000 to 850,000 distinct CDR3 sequences; about 10% occur once, and the top ten carry 0.51%. This clonotype was observed a few times. Its antigen remains unknown. The sequence was obtained from a male donor with ankylosing spondylitis. J is TRBJ2-7 and V is TRBV29-1; 7 nucleotides line up with TRBD2. The sample comprised blood, either unsorted or a sorted T cell fraction (not recorded which). CDR3 nucleotide sequence: TGCAGCGTTGGTGGGGGACTAATCTACGAGCAGTACTTC. This gives the protein CSVGGGLIYEQYF.